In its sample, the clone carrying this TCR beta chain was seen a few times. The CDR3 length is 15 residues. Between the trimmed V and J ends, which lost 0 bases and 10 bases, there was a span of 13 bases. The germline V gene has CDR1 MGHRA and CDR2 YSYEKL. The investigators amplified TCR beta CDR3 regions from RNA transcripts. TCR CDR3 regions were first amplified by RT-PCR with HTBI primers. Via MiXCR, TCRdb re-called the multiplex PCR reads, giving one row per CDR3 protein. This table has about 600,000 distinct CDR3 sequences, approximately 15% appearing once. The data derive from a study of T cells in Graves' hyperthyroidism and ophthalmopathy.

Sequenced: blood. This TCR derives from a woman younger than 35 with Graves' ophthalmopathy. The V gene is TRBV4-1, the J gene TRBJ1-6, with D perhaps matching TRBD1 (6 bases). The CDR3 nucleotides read TGCGCCAGCAGCCAAGAGGGACAACTTCCCTCACCCCTCCACTTT. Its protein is CASSQEGQLPSPLHF.